This T cell receptor beta chain appears in the sequencing data of a study of blood T cell repertoires in COVID-19 (dated by TCRdb to 2020 to 2021). For the study in its entirety: Collaborator samples came from the United States, Italy and Spain and covered acute and convalescent phases of COVID-19. HLA class I and class II types, where available, came from metadata supplied by the sample provider rather than from assay-based typing. Samples came from the ongoing ImmuneRACE study (first 160 participants) plus 1,254 subjects from 6 global collaborators. A de-identified subject ID, COVID-19 status, age in years and sex were almost always included in the sample metadata. The repertoires were released in a freely available public database meant as a resource for research on the immune response to SARS-CoV-2. The dataset comprised deeply sampled blood TCRbeta repertoires from subjects exposed to, actively infected with, or recovered from COVID-19. The material from the prospective study consisted of cDNA or gDNA derived from T cells, B-cell-depleted T cells, or PBMCs.

TCRbeta CDR3 regions were amplified from genomic DNA using the immunoSEQ Assay, a bias-controlled multiplex PCR. Concerning the study's data processing: The number of nucleated cells in each sample was estimated from the amplification of reference gene primers within the assay. To quantify the absolute abundance of each unique TCRbeta CDR3 rearrangement, sequence reads were collapsed and filtered. Productive Simpson clonality was computed per sample as the square root of Simpson's diversity index over productive rearrangements. Drawn from immuneACCESS, this table holds only the in-frame rearrangements with V and J called that TCRdb kept. Clones are partly lost; checked studies trace under half to an unresolved V gene and leave the rest unexplained. That table gives V, J and clone size, and the DNA gave D and trimming. Within this sample are more than 250,000 clones, with roughly four fifths of them counted one time only. Of the sample, roughly 4.7% falls within the top ten clones.

As concerns this clone: Which antigen it targets is not known. Nothing much larger sits one base from this clone, and base qualities are not available.

Germline trimming amounts to 4 bases on V and 1 base on J, with 7 as the count of junction bases outside the gene matches. Looking up the germline V gene yields CDR1 SGHRS and CDR2 YFSETQ. The CDR3, from cysteine to phenylalanine, totals 15 residues. Just the 45-base CDR3 DNA is kept, in frame starting at base 1. Participants in the prospective study were aged roughly 18 to 90 years, lived in 20 to 30 United States geographic areas, and enrolled through a virtual design. In the prospective study, participants were assigned to cohorts based on the clinical history participants reported in a screening survey and a study questionnaire. Exposed participants had been in contact with someone with a PCR-confirmed or clinician-diagnosed COVID-19 case within 2 weeks of study entry. Each participant in the prospective study had whole blood, serum and a nasopharyngeal or oropharyngeal swab collected by mobile phlebotomists. Participants in the prospective study had the option to provide additional blood draws and questionnaires over a roughly 2-month period. Prospective study blood samples were shipped either frozen or at room temperature before DNA extraction.

What the work shows at the level of the full study, not this receptor alone: How much clinical and demographic metadata was included differed by source and by participant, and the metadata was provided uncurated.

The TCR was taken from a man between 40 and 49 years old who had been exposed to COVID-19. The sequence is built from TRBV5-1 and TRBJ1-1, with 7 middle bases fitting TRBD1. The material sequenced was PBMCs or T cells enriched from blood (not recorded which). The DNA sequence is as follows: TGCGCCAGCAGCCCACGGGAGGGGGCGAACACTGAAGCTTTCTTT. This sequence encodes CASSPREGANTEAFF.